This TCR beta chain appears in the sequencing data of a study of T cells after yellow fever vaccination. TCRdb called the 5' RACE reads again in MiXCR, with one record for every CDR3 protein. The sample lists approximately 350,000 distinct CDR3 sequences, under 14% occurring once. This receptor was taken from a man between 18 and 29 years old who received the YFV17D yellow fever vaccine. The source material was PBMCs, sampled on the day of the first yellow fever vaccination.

CDR3 sequence (DNA): TGCGCCAGCAGCTTGGTACTGGCGGGGGGCCAGTGGGATGAGCAGTTCTTC. Its translation is CASSLVLAGGQWDEQFF. The chain combines TRBV5-1 with TRBJ2-1; 8 bases agree with TRBD2. Germline CDR1 is SGHRS and CDR2 is YFSETQ. V was pared by 0 bases and J by 8 bases, with 13 bases of the junction left unmatched. This CDR3 comprises 17 residues.